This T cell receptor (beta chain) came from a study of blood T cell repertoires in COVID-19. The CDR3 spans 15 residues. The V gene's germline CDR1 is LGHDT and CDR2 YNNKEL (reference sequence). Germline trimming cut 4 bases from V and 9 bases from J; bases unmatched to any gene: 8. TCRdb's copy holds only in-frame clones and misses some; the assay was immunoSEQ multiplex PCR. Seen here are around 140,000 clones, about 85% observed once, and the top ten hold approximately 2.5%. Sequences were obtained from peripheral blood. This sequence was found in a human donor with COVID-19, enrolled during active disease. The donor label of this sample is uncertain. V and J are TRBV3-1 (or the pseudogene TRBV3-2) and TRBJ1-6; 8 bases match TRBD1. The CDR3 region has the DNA TGTGCCAGCAGCCTCCAGGGGGCTGGGCTTTCACCCCTCCACTTT. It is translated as CASSLQGAGLSPLHF.